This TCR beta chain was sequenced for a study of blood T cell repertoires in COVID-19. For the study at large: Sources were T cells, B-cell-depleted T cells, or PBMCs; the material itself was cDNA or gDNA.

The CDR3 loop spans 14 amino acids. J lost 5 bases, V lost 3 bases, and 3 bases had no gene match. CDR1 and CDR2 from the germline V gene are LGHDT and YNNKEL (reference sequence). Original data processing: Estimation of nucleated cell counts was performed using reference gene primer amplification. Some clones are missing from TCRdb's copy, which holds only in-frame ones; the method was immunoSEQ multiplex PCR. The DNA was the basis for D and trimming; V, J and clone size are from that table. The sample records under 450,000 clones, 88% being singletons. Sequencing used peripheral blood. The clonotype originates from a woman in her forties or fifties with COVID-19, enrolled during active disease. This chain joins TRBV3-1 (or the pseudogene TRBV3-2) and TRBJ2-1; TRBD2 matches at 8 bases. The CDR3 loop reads CASSQLAGDNEQFF. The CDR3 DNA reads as TGTGCCAGCAGCCAGCTAGCGGGTGACAATGAGCAGTTCTTC.